These 31 T cell receptor beta chains were all obtained from the same sample, sequenced in a study of blood T cell repertoires in COVID-19. The data were produced by immunoSEQ multiplex PCR, yet TCRdb's version contains in-frame clones alone and is incomplete. The profile shows roughly 340,000 clones, about 90% of them singletons. Sequenced material: peripheral blood. These receptors came from a woman in her 70s with COVID-19, enrolled during active disease.

The chain carries TRBV28 and TRBJ2-1; TRBD1 matches 9 bases. CDR3 length: 19 amino acids. Germline CDR1 is MDHEN and CDR2 is SYDVKM. V shed 3 bases, J shed 0 bases, and the junction held 12 bases outside the gene matches. For the CDR3, the DNA is TGTGCCAGCAGTTTCAGGGACAGGGCTTATCGAAGCTCCTACAATGAGCAGTTCTTC. Residues: CASSFRDRAYRSSYNEQFF.

This clone was observed once. The chain carries TRBV14 and TRBJ2-3, with D possibly TRBD2 on 6 matching bases. Germline CDR1 reads SGHDN; CDR2 reads FVKESK. This CDR3 contains 16 residues. V dropped 5 bases and J dropped 2 bases, with 17 bases sitting between them. CDR3 region: CASSTFAGRPTDTQYF. The CDR3 DNA sequence: TGTGCCAGCAGCACCTTTGCGGGACGCCCCACAGATACGCAGTATTTT.

The CDR3 region has the DNA TGTGCCAGCAGCGTAGTGGAGGGCGGCTATGGCTACACCTTC. Translating gives CASSVVEGGYGYTF. This chain joins TRBV9 and TRBJ1-2; D ambiguous. The CDR3 sequence is 14 residues long. The V end was cut by 0 bases, the J end by 4 bases, with 10 bases between. Germline CDR1 SGDLS, CDR2 YYNGEE.

This chain links TRBV18 with TRBJ1-2; TRBD1 aligns across 10 bases. The J segment lost 8 bases and the V segment lost 3 bases, leaving 6 bases of the junction unmatched. The CDR3 contains 14 residues. Germline V gene sequence: CDR1 KGHSH, CDR2 LQKENI. The chain's CDR3 is CASSPGQGGRGYTF. The CDR3 nucleotides are TGTGCCAGCTCACCTGGACAGGGGGGCAGAGGCTACACCTTC.

This clone appeared once. The chain links TRBV4-1 to TRBJ1-2, with TRBD1 matching over 7 bases. J lost 4 bases, V lost 1 base, and 3 bases had no gene match. This CDR3 has 14 residues. Per the germline V gene, CDR1 is MGHRA and CDR2 is YSYEKL. CDR3 bases: TGCGCCAGCAGCCAAGCGTCAGGGGGCTATGGCTACACCTTC. Amino acids: CASSQASGGYGYTF.

The rearrangement uses TRBV6-4 and TRBJ2-3; 7 nucleotides line up with TRBD1. Looked up from germline, CDR1 is MRHNA and CDR2 is SNTAGT. The CDR3 runs to 18 residues. V dropped 2 bases and J dropped 4; count of bases not matched to a gene: 15. CDR3 residues: CASSDQPQGRISPDTQYF. CDR3 DNA: TGTGCCAGCAGTGACCAACCACAGGGGAGAATTAGCCCAGATACGCAGTATTTT.

The chain employs TRBV9 and TRBJ2-4, with D possibly TRBD2 on 5 matching bases. The CDR3 has 14 residues. Trimming removed 0 bases from V and 7 bases from J, with 11 bases in between. CDR1 is SGDLS and CDR2 is YYNGEE in the germline V gene. The CDR3 loop is CASSVGGPSNIQYF. Here the CDR3 DNA reads TGTGCCAGCAGCGTAGGAGGGCCTTCCAACATTCAGTACTTC. Drawing the rest from reference TRBV9 and TRBJ2-4, the complete variable domain is DSGVTQTPKHLITATGQRVTLRCSPRSGDLSVYWYQQSLDQGLQFLIQYYNGEERAKGNILERFSAQQFPDLHSELNLSSLELGDSALYFCASSVGGPSNIQYFGAGTRLSVL.

V gene TRBV28 combines with J gene TRBJ1-3, with 7 bases that match TRBD1. The junction had 5 bases not matched to a gene; V was cut back by 6 bases and J by 0 bases. This CDR3 spans 15 amino acids. Germline V lookup: CDR1 MDHEN, CDR2 SYDVKM. The CDR3 is CASRGQASSGNTIYF. CDR3 coding DNA: TGTGCCAGCAGAGGACAGGCGAGCTCTGGAAACACCATATATTTT.

This chain uses TRBV7-8 with TRBJ2-7, with D unclear. The CDR3 contains 14 residues. Trimming left V 4 bases short and J 0 bases short, with 10 bases between. Germline V lookup: CDR1 SGHVS, CDR2 FQNEAQ. The CDR3 region has the DNA TGTGCCAGCAGCTACTGGGCCATCTCCTACGAGCAGTACTTC. Amino acids: CASSYWAISYEQYF.

The chain combines TRBV5-5 with TRBJ1-5, with D tentatively TRBD1 (5 bases). Trimming stripped 0 bases from V and 10 bases from J, with 11 bases between. Per germline, CDR1 SGHKS and CDR2 YYEKEE (reference sequence). The CDR3 totals 13 residues. The CDR3 DNA reads TGTGCCAGCAGCTTGGTAGGGGTCGAACCCCAGCATTTT. It encodes CASSLVGVEPQHF.

The gene calls are TRBV10-3 and TRBJ1-1; TRBD1 matches at 7 bases. The germline V gene encodes CDR1 ENHRY and CDR2 SYGVKD. V was clipped by 5 bases and J by 0 bases; unmatched bases: 6. The CDR3 is 15 amino acids. The CDR3 bases are TGTGCCATCAGTCGGGACAGCGGAATGAACACTGAAGCTTTCTTT. Translation: CAISRDSGMNTEAFF.

The V and J genes are TRBV15 and TRBJ2-3; maybe TRBD2 (7 bases). The CDR3 has 14 amino acids. Germline V lookup: CDR1 LNHNV, CDR2 YYDKDF (reference sequence). V lost 8 bases to trimming and J lost 4 bases, with 16 bases between them. The CDR3 coding sequence is TGTGCCACCGGGGAGGGAGGGGGGTCAGATACGCAGTATTTT. Its protein is CATGEGGGSDTQYF.

The rearrangement joins TRBV2 to TRBJ1-2, with D unclear. V lost 6 bases and J 1 base, leaving 9 bases between the germline ends. Germline V CDR1 and CDR2: SNHLY, FYNNEI. The CDR3 totals 13 residues. The CDR3 DNA sequence: TGTGCCAGCAGCCCCCAGCGTAACTATGGCTACACCTTC. The encoded protein is CASSPQRNYGYTF.

DNA for the CDR3: TGTGCCAGTAGACAGGGAGGAGGAAACACCATATATTTT. Its protein is CASRQGGGNTIYF. The chain has TRBV18 and TRBJ1-3; 7 bases are shared with TRBD1. V dropped 9 bases and J dropped 4; count of bases not matched to a gene: 6. The CDR3 totals 13 residues. Germline V gene sequence: CDR1 KGHSH, CDR2 LQKENI. The variable domain in full, with the rest retrieved from reference TRBV18 and TRBJ1-3, is NAGVMQNPRHLVRRRGQEARLRCSPMKGHSHVYWYRQLPEEGLKFMVYLQKENIIDESGMPKERFSAEFPKEGPSILRIQQVVRGDSAAYFCASRQGGGNTIYFGEGSWLTVV.

The V gene is TRBV2, the J gene TRBJ1-1; TRBD1 might be the D (6 bases). The germline V and J ends were trimmed by 5 bases and 1 base, with 8 bases remaining between them. The germline CDR1 and CDR2 sequences are SNHLY and FYNNEI. This CDR3 region has 13 residues. As DNA, the CDR3 is TGTGCCAGCAGTCAGACAGGGAACACTGAAGCTTTCTTT. It yields the protein CASSQTGNTEAFF.

DNA of the CDR3: TGTGCCAGCAGCACGGAGGGGGCTCAGCCCCAGCATTTT. Its protein product is CASSTEGAQPQHF. The chain employs TRBV12-3 or TRBV12-4 and TRBJ1-5, with 7 bases lining up with TRBD1. J gave up 6 bases and V 6 bases, and 5 bases lay outside the gene matches. This CDR3 contains 13 residues.

The J gene is TRBJ2-3, the V gene TRBV5-4; 10 bases are a match to TRBD2. V lost 0 bases to trimming and J lost 2 bases; unmatched junction nucleotides: 6. Germline V gives CDR1 SGHNT, CDR2 YYREEE (reference sequence). The CDR3 covers 17 residues. The CDR3 DNA is TGTGCCAGCAGCTTGGCCCCCCTAGCGGGGGTCACAGATACGCAGTATTTT. Residues: CASSLAPLAGVTDTQYF.

The chain combines TRBV2 with TRBJ2-5; 10 nucleotides line up with TRBD2. Losses at the gene ends were 3 bases for V and 5 bases for J; bases not matched to a gene: 9. The germline V gene has CDR1 SNHLY and CDR2 FYNNEI. The CDR3 is made up of 16 amino acids. The CDR3: CASSDVSGGAWETQYF. The CDR3 nucleotides are TGTGCCAGCAGTGACGTGAGCGGGGGGGCCTGGGAGACCCAGTACTTC.

The chain links TRBV9 to TRBJ1-2; unclear D gene. The CDR3 length is 15 residues. V was pared by 3 bases and J by 2 bases, with 14 bases between. Germline V lookup: CDR1 SGDLS, CDR2 YYNGEE. The CDR3 nucleotides are TGTGCCAGCAGCGCTTGGTCGACTCAGAACTATGGCTACACCTTC. Amino acid sequence: CASSAWSTQNYGYTF. The full variable domain, its missing parts supplied by reference TRBV9 and TRBJ1-2, is DSGVTQTPKHLITATGQRVTLRCSPRSGDLSVYWYQQSLDQGLQFLIQYYNGEERAKGNILERFSAQQFPDLHSELNLSSLELGDSALYFCASSAWSTQNYGYTFGSGTRLTVV.

The chain combines TRBV19 with TRBJ2-5; TRBD2 aligns across 8 bases. CDR3 length equals 15 residues. After removal of 3 bases from V and 5 bases from J, the junction contained 8 bases not matched to a gene. The germline V gene has CDR1 LNHDA and CDR2 SQIVND (reference sequence). The CDR3 sequence: CASSMSGGSWETQYF. The CDR3 DNA is TGTGCCAGTAGTATGAGCGGGGGTTCGTGGGAGACCCAGTACTTC. The full variable domain, completed using reference TRBV19 and TRBJ2-5, is DGGITQSPKYLFRKEGQNVTLSCEQNLNHDAMYWYRQDPGQGLRLIYYSQIVNDFQKGDIAEGYSVSREKKESFPLTVTSAQKNPTAFYLCASSMSGGSWETQYFGPGTRLLVL.

V is TRBV11-2 and J is TRBJ2-2, with 9 nucleotides matching TRBD1. V dropped 5 bases and J dropped 4; count of bases not matched to a gene: 5. The CDR3 totals 15 residues. CDR1 is SGHAT and CDR2 is FQNNGV in the germline V gene. The CDR3 is CASSPQGASTGELFF. In DNA, the CDR3 is TGTGCCAGCAGCCCACAGGGGGCGAGCACCGGGGAGCTGTTTTTT.

The chain employs TRBV6-1 and TRBJ1-5; TRBD1 aligns across 8 bases. Per germline, CDR1 MNHNS and CDR2 SASEGT. This CDR3 comprises 16 residues. V shed 0 bases, J shed 5 bases, and the junction held 6 bases outside the gene matches. The CDR3 reads CASSEARDRGDQPQHF. The DNA of the CDR3 is TGTGCCAGCAGTGAAGCCCGAGACAGGGGAGATCAGCCCCAGCATTTT.

This chain joins TRBV19 and TRBJ1-1, with D perhaps matching TRBD1 (6 bases). The CDR3 runs 13 residues. V lost 6 bases and J 2 bases, leaving 10 bases between the germline ends. In germline, CDR1 is LNHDA, CDR2 SQIVND (reference sequence). The CDR3 spells CASSLQGNTEAFF. The CDR3 DNA is TGTGCCAGTAGCCTACAGGGTAACACTGAAGCTTTCTTT.

The rearrangement uses TRBV7-2 and TRBJ1-1; the match to TRBD1 covers 7 bases. Unmatched junction bases numbered 2, after V lost 1 base and J lost 0 bases. Germline V gene data show CDR1 as SGHTA and CDR2 as FQGNSA. The CDR3 is 15 residues long. The CDR3 loop is CASSLGDRLNTEAFF. CDR3 in DNA: TGTGCCAGCAGCTTAGGGGACAGATTGAACACTGAAGCTTTCTTT.

The V gene is TRBV3-1 (or the pseudogene TRBV3-2), the J gene TRBJ2-2, with 12 bases fitting TRBD2. In germline, CDR1 is LGHDT, CDR2 YNNKEL (reference sequence). Trimming at V came to 4 bases and at J to 5 bases, leaving 5 bases not matched to a gene. This CDR3 region has 16 residues. The CDR3 region is CASSPSGGARTGELFF. In DNA form, the CDR3 reads TGTGCCAGCAGCCCTAGCGGGGGGGCGAGAACCGGGGAGCTGTTTTTT.

The gene calls are TRBV7-2 and TRBJ2-3; TRBD2 matches at 14 bases. Germline CDR1 is SGHTA and CDR2 is FQGNSA. V shed 0 bases, J shed 2 bases, and the junction held 4 bases outside the gene matches. The CDR3 contains 18 residues. The CDR3, as DNA: TGTGCCAGCAGCTTAGCAGGACTAGCGGGGGGCCACACAGATACGCAGTATTTT. Translated: CASSLAGLAGGHTDTQYF. The full variable domain, with the rest looked up from reference TRBV7-2 and TRBJ2-3, is GAGVSQSPSNKVTEKGKDVELRCDPISGHTALYWYRQSLGQGLEFLIYFQGNSAPDKSGLPSDRFSAERTGGSVSTLTIQRTQQEDSAVYLCASSLAGLAGGHTDTQYFGPGTRLTVL.

This chain uses TRBV5-1 with TRBJ1-1, with 11 nucleotides matching TRBD1. The CDR3 has 19 residues. The V segment lost 0 bases and the J segment 3 bases; nucleotides outside the gene matches: 13. The germline V gene has CDR1 SGHRS and CDR2 YFSETQ. The CDR3 DNA reads TGCGCCAGCAGCTTGGTTGAGATCGGGACAGGGGGTATAGACACTGAAGCTTTCTTT. This codes for CASSLVEIGTGGIDTEAFF.

The chain is built from TRBV3-1 (or the pseudogene TRBV3-2) and TRBJ2-7; possible D gene TRBD2, 6 bases. The germline V gene has CDR1 LGHDT and CDR2 YNNKEL (reference sequence). The CDR3 is 13 residues long. Deletions cut 4 bases from V and 5 bases from J, with 12 bases between. The CDR3 is CASSPTSFHEQYF. In DNA form, the CDR3 reads TGTGCCAGCAGCCCAACTAGCTTCCACGAGCAGTACTTC.

The chain recombines TRBV28 with TRBJ1-2; D unclear. Trimming removed 7 bases from V and 4 bases from J, with 7 bases in between. The CDR3 contains 11 residues. CDR1 is MDHEN and CDR2 is SYDVKM in the germline V gene. DNA of the CDR3: TGTGCCAGCACCGGGGTCTATGGCTACACCTTC. It yields the protein CASTGVYGYTF.

The V call is TRBV6-6, the J call TRBJ2-3; possible D gene TRBD1, 6 bases. The CDR3 is 13 residues long. V was pared by 4 bases and J by 6 bases, with 11 bases between. Germline V gives CDR1 MNHNY, CDR2 SVGAGI (reference sequence). The CDR3, as DNA: TGTGCCAGCAGTTCTTCCAGGGGTGATACGCAGTATTTT. It specifies CASSSSRGDTQYF.

J is TRBJ2-3 and V is TRBV11-2, with D perhaps matching TRBD1 (5 bases). Trimming took off 0 bases at V and 0 bases at J, with 10 bases between the two ends. The CDR3 consists of 16 residues. Germline-derived CDR1 and CDR2 are SGHAT and FQNNGV. The CDR3 reads CASSLDLQASTDTQYF. The DNA of the CDR3 is TGTGCCAGCAGCTTAGATTTACAGGCCAGCACAGATACGCAGTATTTT.